The T cell receptor beta chain under discussion was sequenced for a study of T-cell reconstitution after alpha-beta-depleted transplantation in children. The study, taken as a whole, reports: From newly produced T cells came most of the T-cell counts and diversity one year after transplant. After transplant, high TCRbeta diversity at day 60 in some patients arose from surviving recipient T cells and thymic progenitors.

Construction of the TCRbeta library involved unique molecular identifiers. TCRdb re-derived calls from the PCR reads in MiXCR, one entry per CDR3 protein. The sample has about 440,000 distinct CDR3 sequences, approximately 42% seen once; the top ten hold 25% to 30%. About this clonotype: Its antigen remains unidentified.

Between the trimmed V and J ends, which lost 4 bases and 1 base, there was a span of 12 bases. Germline-derived CDR1 and CDR2 are SGHDT and YYEEEE. The CDR3 totals 15 residues. The sequence was obtained from a girl aged 2 to 9 with aplastic anemia, due to receive a stem cell transplant. The sample here was PBMCs, taken before TCRalphabeta/CD19-depleted stem cell transplant. This rearrangement joins TRBV5-6 to TRBJ1-5; D possibly corresponds to TRBD1 (6 bases). The CDR3 DNA sequence: TGTGCCAGCAGCCTGATAGGACAGAGCAATCAGCCCCAGCATTTT. Protein: CASSLIGQSNQPQHF.